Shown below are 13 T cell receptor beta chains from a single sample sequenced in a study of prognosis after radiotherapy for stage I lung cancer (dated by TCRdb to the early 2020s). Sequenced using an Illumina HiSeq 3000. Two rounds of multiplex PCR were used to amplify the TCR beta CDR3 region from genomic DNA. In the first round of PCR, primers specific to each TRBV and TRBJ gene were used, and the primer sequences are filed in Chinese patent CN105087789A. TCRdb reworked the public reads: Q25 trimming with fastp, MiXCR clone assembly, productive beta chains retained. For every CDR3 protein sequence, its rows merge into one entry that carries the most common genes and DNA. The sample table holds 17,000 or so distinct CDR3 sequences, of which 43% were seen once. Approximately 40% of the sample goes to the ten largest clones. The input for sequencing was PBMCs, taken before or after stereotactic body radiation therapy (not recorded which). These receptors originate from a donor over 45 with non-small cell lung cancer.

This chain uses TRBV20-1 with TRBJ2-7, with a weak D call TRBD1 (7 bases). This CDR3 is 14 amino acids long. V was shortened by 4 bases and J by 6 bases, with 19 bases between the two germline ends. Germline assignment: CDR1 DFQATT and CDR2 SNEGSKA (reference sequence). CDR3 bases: TGCAGTGCTACTGACAGGGAGGATTATGGCGAGCAGTACTTC. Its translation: CSATDREDYGEQYF.

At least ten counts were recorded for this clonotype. The chain's CDR3 is CASSPGLLFWEQYF. Written as DNA, the CDR3 is TGTGCCAGCAGCCCGGGACTCCTCTTTTGGGAGCAGTACTTC. This chain uses TRBV5-5 with TRBJ2-7; tentative D call: TRBD2 (6 bases). Trimming pared 4 bases from V and 7 bases from J, leaving 18 bases between. Per germline, CDR1 SGHKS and CDR2 YYEKEE (reference sequence). The CDR3 extends over 14 amino acids.

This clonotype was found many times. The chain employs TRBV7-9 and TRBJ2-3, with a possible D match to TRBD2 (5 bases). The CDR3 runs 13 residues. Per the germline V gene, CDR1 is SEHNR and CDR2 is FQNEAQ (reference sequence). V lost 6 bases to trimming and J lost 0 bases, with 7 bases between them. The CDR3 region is CASRLDSTDTQYF. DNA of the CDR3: TGTGCCAGCAGACTAGACAGCACAGATACGCAGTATTTT.

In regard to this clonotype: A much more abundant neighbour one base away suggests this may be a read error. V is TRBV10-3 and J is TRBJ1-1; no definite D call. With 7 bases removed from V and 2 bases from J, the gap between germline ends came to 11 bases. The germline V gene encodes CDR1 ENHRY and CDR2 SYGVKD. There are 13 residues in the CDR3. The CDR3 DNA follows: TGTGCCATCAATAGGCAGCATAACACTGAAGCTTTCTTT. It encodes CAINRQHNTEAFF.

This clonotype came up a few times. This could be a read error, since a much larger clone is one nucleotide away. As DNA, the CDR3 is TGCAGCGCCATCTCTTCTGGAAACACCATATATTTT. Amino acids: CSAISSGNTIYF. V usage is TRBV29-1 and J usage is TRBJ1-3; no definite D call. Germline V CDR1 and CDR2: SQVTM, ANQGSEA. V lost 7 bases and J lost 1, with 8 bases in between. The CDR3 contains 12 residues.

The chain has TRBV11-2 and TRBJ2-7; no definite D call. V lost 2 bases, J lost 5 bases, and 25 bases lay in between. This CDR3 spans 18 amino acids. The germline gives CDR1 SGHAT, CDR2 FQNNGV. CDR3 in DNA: TGTGCCAGCAGCTTATCCGCGGTCCTCGGGTCCCATGTGAACGAGCAGTACTTC. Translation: CASSLSAVLGSHVNEQYF. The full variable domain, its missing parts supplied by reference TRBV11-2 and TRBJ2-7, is EAGVAQSPRYKIIEKRQSVAFWCNPISGHATLYWYQQILGQGPKLLIQFQNNGVVDDSQLPKDRFSAERLKGVDSTLKIQPAKLEDSAVYLCASSLSAVLGSHVNEQYFGPGTRLTVT.

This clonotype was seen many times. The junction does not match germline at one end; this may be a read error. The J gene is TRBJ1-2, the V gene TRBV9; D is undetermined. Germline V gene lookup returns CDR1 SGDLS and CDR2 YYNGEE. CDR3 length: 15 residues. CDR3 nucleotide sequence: TGTGCCAACAGCTTGGATTCCGGGATGGATTATGGCTACACCTTC. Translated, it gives CANSLDSGMDYGYTF.

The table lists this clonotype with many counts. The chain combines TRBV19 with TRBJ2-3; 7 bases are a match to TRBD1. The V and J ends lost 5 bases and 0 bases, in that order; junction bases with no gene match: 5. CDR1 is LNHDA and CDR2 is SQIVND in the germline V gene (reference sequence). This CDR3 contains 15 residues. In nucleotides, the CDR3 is TGTGCCAGTAGTCTAGGGACAGCCAGCACAGATACGCAGTATTTT. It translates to CASSLGTASTDTQYF.

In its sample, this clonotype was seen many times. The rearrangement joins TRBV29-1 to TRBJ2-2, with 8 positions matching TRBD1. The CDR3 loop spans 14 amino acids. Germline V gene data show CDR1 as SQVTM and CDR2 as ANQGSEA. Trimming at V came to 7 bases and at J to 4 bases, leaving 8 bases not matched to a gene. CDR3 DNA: TGCAGCGCCGAGACAGGGGTGGGCACCGGGGAGCTGTTTTTT. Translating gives CSAETGVGTGELFF.

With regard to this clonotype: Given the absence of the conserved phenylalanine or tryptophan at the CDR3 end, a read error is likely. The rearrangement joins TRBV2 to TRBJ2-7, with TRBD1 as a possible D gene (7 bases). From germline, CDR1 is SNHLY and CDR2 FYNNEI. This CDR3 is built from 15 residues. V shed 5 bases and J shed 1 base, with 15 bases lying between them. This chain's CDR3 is CASSSGGTHSYEQYL. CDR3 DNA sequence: TGTGCCAGCAGTTCAGGGGGGACACATTCCTACGAGCAGTACCTC.

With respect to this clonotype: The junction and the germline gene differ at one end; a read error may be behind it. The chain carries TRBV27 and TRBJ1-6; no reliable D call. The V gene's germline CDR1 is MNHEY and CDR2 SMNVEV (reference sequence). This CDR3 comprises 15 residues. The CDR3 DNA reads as TGTGCCAGCAGTTTTTCCATGAGCGCTTCTTCACCCCTAAACTTT. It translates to CASSFSMSASSPLNF.

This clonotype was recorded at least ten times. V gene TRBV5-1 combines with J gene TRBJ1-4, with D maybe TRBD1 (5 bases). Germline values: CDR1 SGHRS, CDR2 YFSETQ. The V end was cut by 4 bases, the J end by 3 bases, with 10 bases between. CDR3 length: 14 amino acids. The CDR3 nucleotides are TGCGCCAGCAGCGGGGCTGGAGCTAATGAAAAACTGTTTTTT. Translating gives CASSGAGANEKLFF.

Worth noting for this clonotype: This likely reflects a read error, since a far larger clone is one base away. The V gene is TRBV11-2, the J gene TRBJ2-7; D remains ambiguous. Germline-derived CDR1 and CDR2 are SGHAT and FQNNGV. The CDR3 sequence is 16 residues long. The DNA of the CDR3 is TGCGCCAGCAGCTTGGAACAATCGGTCCGGCCGTCCGAGCAGTACTTC. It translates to CASSLEQSVRPSEQYF.